This T cell receptor beta chain was sequenced in a study of cytomegalovirus exposure and HLA in healthy donors (dated by TCRdb to about 2017). For context, the study as a whole: An earlier analysis of roughly 630 of the donors reported 250 to 350 Gb of sequence data and roughly 100 million unique TCR beta sequences from about 179 million T cells. All discovery cohort repertoires had been generated using a single sequencing platform. To decide whether each TCR beta V gene segment behaved as functional or pseudogenic, an earlier analysis of fewer than 750 of the donors relied on high-throughput TCR beta sequencing. A later genetic analysis took genome-wide SNP genotypes for 398 of the 666 donors and used that subset as a discovery cohort. About 300 gigabases of sequencing data and tens of millions of unique TCR sequences were included in an early release covering about 700 HLA-typed donors. Among the roughly 430 genotyped donors, 81% belonged to the genetic ancestry cluster associated with self-reported Caucasian donors. To study patterns of TCR occurrence, a later analysis re-analyzed previously published TCR beta repertoires from just over 650 donors and added high-resolution HLA genotyping. HLA typing covered class I and class II loci at four-digit resolution. Alongside the repertoire data, information on donor age, sex, ethnicity and CMV serostatus was compiled. To predict cytomegalovirus infection status, the study combined high-throughput TCR immunosequencing, statistical association of individual TCRs with disease status, and machine learning. The aim of the study was to test whether cataloging public T cell receptors could identify signatures of past pathogen exposure. Across some 400 genotyped donors of the cohort, an average of about 200,000 unique TCR beta nucleotide sequences per donor were sequenced, and 15% to 20% of those sequences were non-productive. The study profiled the T cell repertoires of under 700 subjects by immunosequencing and related them to cytomegalovirus serostatus. The number of typed donors differed by locus: about 620-640 for A, B, C, DRB1 and DQB1; 522 for DQA1; fewer than 610 for DPA1; and some 450 for DPB1. Rather than using new phenotypic data, the later analysis identified candidate immune exposures from TCR beta sequences and from how often those sequences occurred across donors. Five DR-DQ haplotypes were treated as single units for association and clustering because of strong linkage in the cohort. Along with the 666-subject first cohort, a separate validation cohort of over 90 different subjects was used.

Receptor amplification or capture employed the immunoSEQ multiplex PCR assay. For the multiplex PCR, a mixture combining 60 forward primers for TCR Vbeta segments and 13 reverse primers for TCR Jbeta segments was used. The CDR3 region of rearranged TCR beta genes was amplified from genomic DNA by a multiplex PCR assay. The Illumina HiSeq System was used to sequence the amplified TCR beta libraries as 87-base-pair reads. As for the original processing: Across the 500 to 750 repertoires, a later analysis counted tens of millions of unique TCR beta chains, 8.5 million to 12 million of which were shared by at least two donors. Raw reads were error-corrected and collapsed into unique sequences by a nearest-neighbor algorithm in which closely related sequences were merged to remove PCR and sequencing errors. Alignment of CDR3 sequences to IMGT reference sequences was used to assign V, D and J gene segments. Each retained sequence needed at least a six-nucleotide match to both a V gene segment and a J gene segment. A rearrangement counted as productive if the CDR3 had no stop codons and remained in frame with V and J, and every other rearrangement counted as non-productive. CDR3 was defined according to IMGT convention as the region running from the second conserved V-encoded cysteine to the conserved J-encoded phenylalanine. The earlier analysis of about 500 of the donors excluded sequences that lacked an unambiguous match to a single V gene segment. In an earlier analysis of approximately 560 of the donors, a V segment was called functional when productive rearrangements were above 56.7%, and segregating when the standard deviation between donors exceeded 5%. A statistical classification framework was built for diagnosing cytomegalovirus status from the catalog of TCR beta chain sequences. V and J gene assignment, in a later analysis, came from comparing TCR nucleotide sequences with IMGT/GENE-DB human TR gene sequences. In a later analysis, CDR3 sequences and most-parsimonious VDJ recombination scenarios were assigned using the TCRdist pipeline. In a later analysis, each TCR beta chain was defined by its CDR3 amino acid sequence together with its V-gene family, and reads without a unique V-gene family were excluded. To address suspected cross-contamination and a sequencing artifact, a later analysis removed roughly 640 highly shared, low-generation-probability nucleotide sequences. In a later analysis, a clonal expansion index was calculated for each public chain from normalized within-repertoire ranks of inferred template counts. In a later analysis, generation probabilities were computed using a VDJ recombination model fitted to out-of-frame rearrangements, and the results were checked against IGoR. A later analysis scored TCR-TCR, TCR-HLA and TCR-CMV co-occurrence with hypergeometric tests, applying a repertoire-size bias correction to TCR pairs. False discovery rates were estimated in a later analysis by permuting HLA or CMV assignments 20 times. A later analysis grouped co-occurring TCRs with DBSCAN, adding TCRdist sequence similarity when clustering within HLA-allele-positive subsets. Co-occurrence clustering excluded repertoires with fewer than 30,000 or more than 120,000 public chains, plus five with anomalous nucleotide sharing. Drawn from immuneACCESS, this table holds only the in-frame rearrangements with V and J called that TCRdb kept. Clones are partly lost; checked studies trace under half to an unresolved V gene and leave the rest unexplained. V and J calls and clone size are as listed in that table; D and trimming were resolved from the DNA. For this sample there are approximately 130,000 clones; just under 90% appear just once. The top ten clones comprise about 5.5% of the sample.

The cohort was made up of approximately 700 healthy bone marrow donors. Cohort members were all nominally healthy when sampled, although unrecorded immune exposures were likely present. The donor was CMV seronegative and belonged to the group of over 300 seronegative cohort members. Every donor gave a peripheral blood sample, and the peripheral blood mononuclear cells from that sample were used for TCR beta sequencing. Genomic DNA extraction from the blood cell samples was performed with the Qiagen DNeasy Blood Extraction Kit. Concerning this clone itself: What this receptor recognizes is not known. Base quality data are lacking; no much larger clone is found one base away.

Paper-wide results and their limitations: According to a later analysis, most CMV-associated TCR beta chains appeared to be HLA-restricted, and the HLA associations seemed to be driven largely by CMV exposure. Some 16 rarely observed V segments, including chromosome 9 orphons, were excluded from the earlier analysis of some 590 of the donors because counts were too low. According to the authors, the approach could potentially be generalized to other disease states and immunological phenotypes. A few of the identified cytomegalovirus-associated TCR beta chains were confirmed in vitro to be specific for cytomegalovirus antigens. In a later analysis, HLA-associated TCR beta chains were found to be more clonally expanded and to have lower generation probabilities than equally common non-associated chains. In an earlier analysis of more than 450 of the donors, most TCR beta V segments were observed in productive rearrangements about 87% or about 30% of the time, broadly matching IMGT annotations. In a later analysis, TCR association rates were found to vary across HLA loci, with the most associated TCRs seen for DRB1 alleles and the fewest for HLA-C alleles. When HLA alleles, especially DR and DQ, strongly co-occurred, attributing TCR associations to individual alleles was difficult. The sequencing pipeline was judged likely to have produced a cluster of highly shared sequence variants as a technical artifact. This cohort had only TCR beta chains sequenced, and the lack of alpha or paired-chain data limited which features could be detected. Several of the top co-occurrence clusters appeared to be linked to parvovirus B19, influenza, CMV and Epstein-Barr virus, according to a later analysis. Most TCR sequences were seen in very few donors, while some public TCRs were found in many individuals. Roughly uniform sequencing depth across donors was assumed in presence/absence analyses, although this assumption may not hold. Immune exposure information for the cohort was limited to CMV serostatus. In a later analysis, around 17,000 TCR beta sequences were associated with specific HLA alleles at a false discovery rate of 0.05. In the study, some 160 TCR beta chains were listed as associated with cytomegalovirus. Linkage disequilibrium might explain the correlated functional status among segregating V segments, but an unknown experimental factor could not be ruled out. A further reported finding was that TCR beta sequences accurately predicted the HLA-A and HLA-B alleles for most subjects in the first cohort. Because HLA typing was missing for some donors at each locus, association tests included only the typed subset. The classifier was reported to diagnose cytomegalovirus status with high specificity and sensitivity in both the original and validation cohorts. Because the 87-base-pair reads could not distinguish some IMGT-functional V segments, including TRBV6-2 and TRBV6-3, those segments were excluded. A later genetic analysis reported fewer N-insertions in productive TCRs among donors in an Asian-associated ancestry cluster than the roughly 700-donor mean. An association between a missense DCLRE1C variant and V-gene and J-gene trimming of TCR beta chains was found in a later genetic analysis and replicated in an independent cohort.

Its CDR3 holds 14 amino acids, cysteine through phenylalanine. Only CDR3 DNA remains: 42 bases, in frame from the first base. Deletion took 3 bases off V and 2 bases off J, with a span of 12 bases between the germline ends. CDR1 SGHDT and CDR2 YYEEEE were looked up in the germline V gene. The source of this sequence is a woman between 25 and 40 years old in good health and CMV-seronegative. Sequencing was done on a sample of PBMCs. Recombination joined TRBV5-6 with TRBJ2-7; there is no confident call for the D gene. The DNA sequence is TGTGCCAGCAGCTCCTTTAGCACGGCCTACGAGCAGTACTTC. This translates into CASSSFSTAYEQYF.